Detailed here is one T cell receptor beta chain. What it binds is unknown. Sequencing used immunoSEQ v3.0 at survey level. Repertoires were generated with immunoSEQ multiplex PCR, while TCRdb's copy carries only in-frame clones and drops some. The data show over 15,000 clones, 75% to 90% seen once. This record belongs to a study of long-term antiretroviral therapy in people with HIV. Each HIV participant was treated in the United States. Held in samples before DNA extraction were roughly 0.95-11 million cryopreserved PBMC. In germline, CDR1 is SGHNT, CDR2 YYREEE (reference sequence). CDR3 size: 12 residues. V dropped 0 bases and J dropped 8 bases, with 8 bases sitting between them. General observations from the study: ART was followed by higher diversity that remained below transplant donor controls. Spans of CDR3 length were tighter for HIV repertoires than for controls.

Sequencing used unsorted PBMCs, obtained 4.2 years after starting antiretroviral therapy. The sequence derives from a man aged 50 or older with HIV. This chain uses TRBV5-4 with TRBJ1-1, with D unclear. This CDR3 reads CASSLALGEAFF. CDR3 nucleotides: TGTGCCAGCAGCTTGGCCCTCGGGGAAGCTTTCTTT. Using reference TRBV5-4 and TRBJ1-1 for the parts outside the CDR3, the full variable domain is ETGVTQSPTHLIKTRGQQVTLRCSSQSGHNTVSWYQQALGQGPQFIFQYYREEENGRGNFPPRFSGLQFPNYSSELNVNALELDDSALYLCASSLALGEAFFGQGTRLTVV.